The 5 T cell receptor beta chains below all came from one sample that was sequenced in a study of CD8 T cells in ankylosing spondylitis. MiXCR was run by TCRdb on the 5' RACE reads, yielding one entry per CDR3 protein. Altogether 650,000 to 800,000 distinct CDR3 sequences are present, roughly 19% being singletons, with the ten largest covering 19%. Their specific antigens are unknown. Study-level findings and limits: Ankylosing spondylitis blood seemed to carry a telltale TCR beta motif made of about 8 highly homologous variants.

Sequencing was carried out using blood, either unsorted or a sorted T cell fraction (not recorded which). These receptors all stem from a male donor with ankylosing spondylitis.

This clonotype was observed a few times. The V and J genes are TRBV29-1 and TRBJ2-1, with D maybe TRBD2 (5 bases). V lost 3 bases to trimming and J lost 6 bases, with 15 bases between them. Germline V gene data show CDR1 as SQVTM and CDR2 as ANQGSEA. The length of the CDR3 is 14 residues. Written as DNA, the CDR3 is TGCAGCGTTGACAAGCGGACCACATTCAATGAGCAGTTCTTC. Protein: CSVDKRTTFNEQFF.

This clonotype was observed a handful of times. The chain has TRBV7-2 and TRBJ2-1; D not certain. The CDR3 spans 14 residues. V was clipped by 1 base and J by 4 bases, with 8 bases between them. Looked up from germline, CDR1 is SGHTA and CDR2 is FQGNSA. The CDR3 nucleotides are TGTGCCAGCAGCTTAGTGTCGAGATACAATGAGCAGTTCTTC. Translated: CASSLVSRYNEQFF. The whole variable domain, remainder taken from reference TRBV7-2 and TRBJ2-1, is GAGVSQSPSNKVTEKGKDVELRCDPISGHTALYWYRQSLGQGLEFLIYFQGNSAPDKSGLPSDRFSAERTGGSVSTLTIQRTQQEDSAVYLCASSLVSRYNEQFFGPGTRLTVL.

The rearrangement uses TRBV18 and TRBJ2-1; maybe TRBD2 (6 bases). Trimming removed 0 bases at V and 7 bases at J, with 10 bases between. The CDR3 contains 14 residues. The germline gives CDR1 KGHSH, CDR2 LQKENI. This CDR3 reads CASSPPSEGNEQFF. CDR3 DNA: TGTGCCAGCTCACCACCCTCGGAGGGGAATGAGCAGTTCTTC.

The table lists this clonotype with a few counts. The chain has TRBV2 and TRBJ2-1, with TRBD2 matching 9 bases. CDR3 length: 15 residues. The germline gives CDR1 SNHLY, CDR2 FYNNEI. The V segment lost 10 bases and the J segment 3 bases; nucleotides outside the gene matches: 10. This CDR3 reads CATRLAEALYNEQFF. The CDR3, as DNA: TGTGCCACCAGACTAGCGGAGGCCCTCTACAATGAGCAGTTCTTC.

This clonotype was seen a few times. The chain carries TRBV3-1 and TRBJ2-1; TRBD1 is a possible D gene (6 bases). Per the germline V gene, CDR1 is LGHDT and CDR2 is YNNKEL (reference sequence). V gave up 3 bases and J gave up 8 bases, with 17 bases separating them. The CDR3 extends over 15 amino acids. The CDR3 spells CASSHAGAGEDEQFF. For the CDR3, the DNA is TGTGCCAGCAGCCATGCAGGGGCAGGTGAGGATGAGCAGTTCTTC.